This T cell receptor beta chain was found in a study of blood T cell repertoires in COVID-19. Study-wide context: The study drew acute and convalescent COVID-19 samples from the United States, Italy and Spain. PBMCs, B-cell-depleted T cells, or T cells provided the cDNA or gDNA that made up the material.

As handled by the study authors: From reference gene primer amplification, estimates of nucleated cell counts were derived. Data came from immunoSEQ multiplex PCR; TCRdb stores just in-frame clones and leaves some out. V and J calls plus clone size are reproduced from that table; the DNA served to infer D and trimming. This table holds 200,000 or so clones, around 80% found once. This clone was counted once. The CDR3 runs to 17 residues. Germline V CDR1 and CDR2: SEHNR, FQNEAQ (reference sequence). V lost 5 bases to trimming and J lost 7 bases; unmatched junction nucleotides: 15. The TCR comes from a woman aged 55 to 70 who had recovered from COVID-19. The chain is built from TRBV7-9 and TRBJ2-2; TRBD1 agrees at 8 bases. The sample consisted of peripheral blood. The CDR3 sequence is CASSPGQVEVFSGELFF. The CDR3, as DNA: TGTGCCAGCAGCCCGGGACAGGTAGAGGTGTTCAGCGGGGAGCTGTTTTTT.